This T cell receptor (beta chain) came from a study of shared clonotypes between healthy human individuals. General study results and limits: Approximately 5.3% was the fraction of naive CD4 clonotypes found shared across several donors. Memory subsets generally showed lower estimated richness than naive subsets.

Of note for this clone: No antigen is known for it.

Caucasian adults living in Nashville, Tennessee, provided all samples. Sequenced by immunoSEQ multiplex PCR; TCRdb stores in-frame clones only, minus some. The repertoire holds 1,500,000 or so clones, with just under 99% as singletons. Germline V gene data show CDR1 as SGHNT and CDR2 as YYREEE (reference sequence). CDR3 length: 19 residues. The ends lost 3 bases at V and 1 base at J; junction bases unmatched: 10. The TCR sequence derives from a man younger than 45 in good health. The chain couples TRBV5-4 to TRBJ2-2; TRBD2 matches at 12 bases. Sequencing was performed on naive CD4+ T cells sorted from blood. Noted subset: CD45RA+ positively selected. In nucleotides, the CDR3 is TGTGCCAGCAGCTCCCTAGCGGGAGGGCCGGGGGTGAACACCGGGGAGCTGTTTTTT. This gives the protein CASSSLAGGPGVNTGELFF. Full variable domain (remainder filled in from reference TRBV5-4 and TRBJ2-2): ETGVTQSPTHLIKTRGQQVTLRCSSQSGHNTVSWYQQALGQGPQFIFQYYREEENGRGNFPPRFSGLQFPNYSSELNVNALELDDSALYLCASSSLAGGPGVNTGELFFGEGSRLTVL.